The 8 T cell receptor beta chains given below trace back to one sample, sequenced in a study of OX40 agonist ivuxolimab in advanced cancers. Clones were read by immunoSEQ multiplex PCR, and TCRdb kept only the in-frame ones, dropping some. The table records tens of thousands of clones, 81% of them present only once. The sample in question was CD4+ or CD8+ T cells sorted from blood, obtained in a trial of the OX40 agonist ivuxolimab. Receptor source: an adult with an advanced solid tumor such as melanoma, head and neck, liver or kidney cancer.

This clone was found once. This CDR3 is CASSQAGRTVEQYF. Written as DNA, the CDR3 is TGCGCCAGCAGCCAAGCGGGCCGGACAGTCGAGCAGTACTTC. V usage is TRBV4-3 and J usage is TRBJ2-7; TRBD1 is a possible D gene (6 bases). V was clipped by 1 base and J by 6 bases, with 13 bases between them. The CDR3 runs 14 residues. Germline V gives CDR1 LGHNA, CDR2 YSLEER.

The V gene is TRBV6-5, the J gene TRBJ2-1; D remains unclear. Trimming removed 6 bases at V and 6 bases at J, with 6 bases between. The CDR3 consists of 11 residues. Germline loops: CDR1 MNHEY, CDR2 SVGAGI. The CDR3 reads CASSRGNEQFF. Written as DNA, the CDR3 is TGTGCCAGCAGCAGAGGCAATGAGCAGTTCTTC.

V is TRBV11-3 and J is TRBJ2-1; weak D call: TRBD1 (5 bases). Trimming took 5 bases from V and 3 from J, leaving 11 bases between them. This CDR3 region has 14 residues. The V gene's germline CDR1 is SGHNT and CDR2 YENEEA. In DNA form, the CDR3 reads TGTGCCAGCAGCCCCTCAGGACACTACAATGAGCAGTTCTTC. Translated: CASSPSGHYNEQFF.

The chain couples TRBV7-9 to TRBJ2-4, with 10 bases lining up with TRBD2. CDR3 length: 15 residues. V lost 5 bases and J lost 10; bases outside the gene matches: 11. From germline, CDR1 is SEHNR and CDR2 FQNEAQ (reference sequence). CDR3: CASSASSGSLWIQYF. In DNA form, the CDR3 reads TGTGCCAGCAGCGCCTCTAGCGGGAGCCTCTGGATTCAGTACTTC.

CDR3 bases: TGTGCCAGTAGAACATGGAACTCTGGAAACACCATATATTTT. It translates to CASRTWNSGNTIYF. V gene TRBV19 combines with J gene TRBJ1-3, with unresolved D. The CDR3 consists of 14 residues. Trimming pared 6 bases from V and 0 bases from J, leaving 9 bases between. Germline V gene sequence: CDR1 LNHDA, CDR2 SQIVND (reference sequence).

This clone appeared a single time. The CDR3 protein is CASSQTWENEQFF. The DNA of the CDR3 is TGTGCCAGCAGCCAAACCTGGGAAAATGAGCAGTTCTTC. V is TRBV7-7 and J is TRBJ2-1; D gene ambiguous. In germline, CDR1 is SSHAT, CDR2 FNYEAQ (reference sequence). Trimming shortened V by 5 bases and J by 7 bases, and 12 bases separated the two germline ends. The CDR3 sequence is 13 residues long.

V is TRBV5-1 and J is TRBJ1-2; TRBD1 is a possible D gene (5 bases). The V gene's germline CDR1 is SGHRS and CDR2 YFSETQ. This CDR3 region has 15 residues. Trimming removed 4 bases at V and 2 bases at J, with 15 bases between. CDR3 nucleotide sequence: TGCGCCAGCAGCAGGTCGGGGACGGAAAACTATGGCTACACCTTC. Translating it yields CASSRSGTENYGYTF.

The V and J genes are TRBV11-2 and TRBJ2-7; 8 bases agree with TRBD1. The V segment lost 1 base and the J segment 6 bases; nucleotides outside the gene matches: 8. The CDR3 runs 15 residues. In germline, CDR1 is SGHAT, CDR2 FQNNGV. The CDR3 loop is CASSLGQGIPCEQYF. CDR3 nucleotide sequence: TGTGCCAGCAGCTTAGGACAGGGGATTCCCTGCGAGCAGTACTTC.